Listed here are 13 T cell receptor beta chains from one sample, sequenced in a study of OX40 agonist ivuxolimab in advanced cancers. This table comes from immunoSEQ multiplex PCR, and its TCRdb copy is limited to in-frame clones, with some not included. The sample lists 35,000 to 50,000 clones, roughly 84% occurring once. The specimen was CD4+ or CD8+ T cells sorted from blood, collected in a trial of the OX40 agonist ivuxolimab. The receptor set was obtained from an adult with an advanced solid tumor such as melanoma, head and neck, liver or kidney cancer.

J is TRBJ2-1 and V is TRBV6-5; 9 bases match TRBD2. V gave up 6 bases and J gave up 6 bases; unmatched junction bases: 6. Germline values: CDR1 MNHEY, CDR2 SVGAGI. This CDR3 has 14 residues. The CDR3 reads CASSRREGGNEQFF. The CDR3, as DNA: TGTGCCAGCAGCCGGCGGGAGGGTGGCAATGAGCAGTTCTTC.

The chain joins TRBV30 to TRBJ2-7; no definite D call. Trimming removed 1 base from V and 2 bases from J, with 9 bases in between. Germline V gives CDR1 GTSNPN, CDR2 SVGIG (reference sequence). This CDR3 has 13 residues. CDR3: CAWSGDNTYEQYF. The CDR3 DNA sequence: TGTGCCTGGAGTGGAGACAACACCTACGAGCAGTACTTC. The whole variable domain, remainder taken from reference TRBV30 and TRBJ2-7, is SQTIHQWPATLVQPVGSPLSLECTVEGTSNPNLYWYRQAAGRGLQLLFYSVGIGQISSEVPQNLSASRPQDRQFILSSKKLLLSDSGFYLCAWSGDNTYEQYFGPGTRLTVT.

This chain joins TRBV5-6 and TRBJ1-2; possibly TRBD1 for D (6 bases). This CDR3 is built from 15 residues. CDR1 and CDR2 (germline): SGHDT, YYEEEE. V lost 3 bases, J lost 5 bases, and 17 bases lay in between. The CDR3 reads CASSYRGATRYGYTF. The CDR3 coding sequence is TGTGCCAGCAGCTACCGGGGGGCGACGCGATATGGCTACACCTTC.

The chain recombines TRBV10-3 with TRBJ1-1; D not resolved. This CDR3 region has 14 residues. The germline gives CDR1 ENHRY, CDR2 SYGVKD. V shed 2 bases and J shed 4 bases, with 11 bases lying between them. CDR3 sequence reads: CAISEVGQGTEAFF. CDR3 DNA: TGTGCCATCAGTGAGGTAGGGCAAGGCACTGAAGCTTTCTTT.

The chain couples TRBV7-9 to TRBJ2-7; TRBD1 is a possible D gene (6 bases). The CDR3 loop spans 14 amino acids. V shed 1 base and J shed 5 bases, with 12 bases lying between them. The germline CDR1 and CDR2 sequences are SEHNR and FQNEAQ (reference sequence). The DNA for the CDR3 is TGTGCCAGCAGCTTAGGGGGACAAGGACACGAGCAGTACTTC. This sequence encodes CASSLGGQGHEQYF. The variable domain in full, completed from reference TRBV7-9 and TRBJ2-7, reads DTGVSQNPRHKITKRGQNVTFRCDPISEHNRLYWYRQTLGQGPEFLTYFQNEAQLEKSRLLSDRFSAERPKGSFSTLEIQRTEQGDSAMYLCASSLGGQGHEQYFGPGTRLTVT.

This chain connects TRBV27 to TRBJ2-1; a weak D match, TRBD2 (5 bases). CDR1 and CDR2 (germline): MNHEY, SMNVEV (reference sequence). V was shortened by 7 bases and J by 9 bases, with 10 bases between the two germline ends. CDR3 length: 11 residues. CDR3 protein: CASTFGGEQFF. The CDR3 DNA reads TGTGCCAGCACCTTTGGAGGTGAGCAGTTCTTC.

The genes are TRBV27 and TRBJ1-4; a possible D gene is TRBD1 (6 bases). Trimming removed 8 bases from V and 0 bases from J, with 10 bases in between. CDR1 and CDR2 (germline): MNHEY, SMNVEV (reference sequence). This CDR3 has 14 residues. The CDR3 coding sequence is TGTGCCAGCGGATGGACAGCAACTAATGAAAAACTGTTTTTT. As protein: CASGWTATNEKLFF.

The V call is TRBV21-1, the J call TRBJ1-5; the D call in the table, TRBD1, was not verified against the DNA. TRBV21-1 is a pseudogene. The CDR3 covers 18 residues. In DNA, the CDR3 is TGTGCCAGCAGCAAAGGGAGGACAGGGGGGGGTAGCAATCAGCCCCAGCATTTT. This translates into CASSKGRTGGGSNQPQHF.

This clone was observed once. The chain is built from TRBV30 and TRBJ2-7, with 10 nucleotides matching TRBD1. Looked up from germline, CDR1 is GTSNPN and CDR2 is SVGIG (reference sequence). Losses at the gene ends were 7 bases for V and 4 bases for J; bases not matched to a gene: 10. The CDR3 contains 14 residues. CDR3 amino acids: CASLPRDRGYEQYF. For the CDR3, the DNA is TGTGCCTCCCTACCCCGGGACAGGGGTTACGAGCAGTACTTC. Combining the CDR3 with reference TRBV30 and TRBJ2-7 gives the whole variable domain SQTIHQWPATLVQPVGSPLSLECTVEGTSNPNLYWYRQAAGRGLQLLFYSVGIGQISSEVPQNLSASRPQDRQFILSSKKLLLSDSGFYLCASLPRDRGYEQYFGPGTRLTVT.

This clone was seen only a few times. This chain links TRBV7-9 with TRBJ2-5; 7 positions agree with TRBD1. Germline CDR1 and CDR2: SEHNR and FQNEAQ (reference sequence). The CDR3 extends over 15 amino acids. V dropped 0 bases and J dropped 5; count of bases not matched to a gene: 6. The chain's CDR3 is CASSLAGSTGETQYF. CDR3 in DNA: TGTGCCAGCAGCTTAGCGGGGTCGACAGGGGAGACCCAGTACTTC.

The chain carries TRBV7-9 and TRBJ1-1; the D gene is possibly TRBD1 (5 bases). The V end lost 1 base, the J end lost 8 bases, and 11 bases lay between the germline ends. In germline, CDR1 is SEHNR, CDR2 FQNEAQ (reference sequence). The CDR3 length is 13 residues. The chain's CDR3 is CASSLGGGREAFF. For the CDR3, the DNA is TGTGCCAGCAGCTTAGGGGGCGGTCGGGAAGCTTTCTTT.

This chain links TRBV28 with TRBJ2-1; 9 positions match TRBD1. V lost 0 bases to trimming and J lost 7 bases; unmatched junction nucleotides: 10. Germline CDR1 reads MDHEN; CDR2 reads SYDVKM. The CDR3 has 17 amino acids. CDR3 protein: CASSLWVGTGNRNEQFF. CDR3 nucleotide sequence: TGTGCCAGCAGTTTATGGGTCGGGACAGGGAACCGAAATGAGCAGTTCTTC.

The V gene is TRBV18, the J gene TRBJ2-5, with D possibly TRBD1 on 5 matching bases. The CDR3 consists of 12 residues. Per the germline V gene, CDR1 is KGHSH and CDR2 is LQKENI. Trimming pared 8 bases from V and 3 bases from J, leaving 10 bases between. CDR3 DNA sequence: TGTGCCAGCCACTCGACAGAAGAGACCCAGTACTTC. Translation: CASHSTEETQYF.